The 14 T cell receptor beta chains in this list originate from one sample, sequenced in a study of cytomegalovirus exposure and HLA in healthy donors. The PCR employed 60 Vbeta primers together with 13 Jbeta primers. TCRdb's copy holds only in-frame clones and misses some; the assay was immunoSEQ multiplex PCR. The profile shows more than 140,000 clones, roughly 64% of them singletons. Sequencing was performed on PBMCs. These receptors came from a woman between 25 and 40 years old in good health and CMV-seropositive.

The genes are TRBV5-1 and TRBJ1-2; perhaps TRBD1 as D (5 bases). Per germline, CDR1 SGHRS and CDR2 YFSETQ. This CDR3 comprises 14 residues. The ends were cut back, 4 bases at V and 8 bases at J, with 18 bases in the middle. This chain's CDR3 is CASSAGNGGNGYTF. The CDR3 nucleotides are TGCGCCAGCAGCGCCGGTAACGGGGGAAACGGCTACACCTTC.

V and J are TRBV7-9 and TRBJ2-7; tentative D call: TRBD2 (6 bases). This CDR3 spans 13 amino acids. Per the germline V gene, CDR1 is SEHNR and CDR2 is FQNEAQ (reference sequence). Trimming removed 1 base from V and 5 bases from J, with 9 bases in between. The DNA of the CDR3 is TGTGCCAGCAGCTTAGTCGGAGGGGACGAGCAGTACTTC. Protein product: CASSLVGGDEQYF.

CDR3 amino acids: CASSLAGTSGFEQFF. CDR3 nucleotide sequence: TGCGCCAGCAGCTTGGCCGGGACTAGCGGGTTTGAGCAGTTCTTC. The chain carries TRBV5-1 and TRBJ2-1; 12 bases match TRBD2. Per the germline V gene, CDR1 is SGHRS and CDR2 is YFSETQ. The CDR3 is 15 residues long. Germline trimming cut 0 bases from V and 9 bases from J; bases unmatched to any gene: 4.

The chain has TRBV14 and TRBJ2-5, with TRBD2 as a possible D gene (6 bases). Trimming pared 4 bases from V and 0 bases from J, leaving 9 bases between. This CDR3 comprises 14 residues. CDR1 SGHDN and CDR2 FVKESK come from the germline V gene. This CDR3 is CASSPLADQETQYF. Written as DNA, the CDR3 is TGTGCCAGCAGCCCGTTAGCGGACCAAGAGACCCAGTACTTC.

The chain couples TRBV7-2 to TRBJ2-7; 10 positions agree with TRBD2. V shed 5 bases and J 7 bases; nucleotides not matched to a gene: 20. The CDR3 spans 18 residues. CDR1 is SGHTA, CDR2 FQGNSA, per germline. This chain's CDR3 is CASSVKSIILAGEREQYF. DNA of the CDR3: TGTGCCAGCAGCGTCAAATCCATAATCCTAGCGGGAGAAAGGGAGCAGTACTTC.

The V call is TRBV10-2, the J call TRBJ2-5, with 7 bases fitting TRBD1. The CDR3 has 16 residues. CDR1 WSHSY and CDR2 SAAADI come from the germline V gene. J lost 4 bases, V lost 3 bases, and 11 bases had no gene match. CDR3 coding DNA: TGCGCCAGCAGTGATACCAGGGGGTCCCGGTCAGAGACCCAGTACTTC. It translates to CASSDTRGSRSETQYF.

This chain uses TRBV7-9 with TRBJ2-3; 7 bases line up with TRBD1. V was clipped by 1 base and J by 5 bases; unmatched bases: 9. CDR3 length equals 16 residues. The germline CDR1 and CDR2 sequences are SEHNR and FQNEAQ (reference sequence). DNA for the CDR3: TGTGCCAGCAGCTTAGGGGTCAGGGGGACGGGAGATACGCAGTATTTT. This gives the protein CASSLGVRGTGDTQYF.

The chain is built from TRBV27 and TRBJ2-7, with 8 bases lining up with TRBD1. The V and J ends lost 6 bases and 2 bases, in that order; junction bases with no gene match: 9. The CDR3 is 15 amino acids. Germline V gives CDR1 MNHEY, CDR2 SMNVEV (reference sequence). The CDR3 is CASSPTGTGPYEQYF. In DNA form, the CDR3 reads TGTGCCAGCAGCCCAACCGGGACAGGTCCCTACGAGCAGTACTTC.

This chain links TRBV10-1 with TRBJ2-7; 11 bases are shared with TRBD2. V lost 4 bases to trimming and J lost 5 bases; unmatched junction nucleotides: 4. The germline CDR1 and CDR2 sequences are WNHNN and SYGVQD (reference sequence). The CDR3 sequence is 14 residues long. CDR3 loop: CASSVAGGPNEQYF. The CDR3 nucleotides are TGCGCCAGCAGTGTAGCGGGAGGGCCCAACGAGCAGTACTTC.

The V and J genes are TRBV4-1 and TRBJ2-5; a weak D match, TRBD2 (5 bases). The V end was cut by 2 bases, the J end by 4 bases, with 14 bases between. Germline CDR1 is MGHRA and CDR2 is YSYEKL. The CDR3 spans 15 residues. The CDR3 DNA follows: TGCGCCAGCAGCCAACAGCCGGGAAGCCCAGAGACCCAGTACTTC. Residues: CASSQQPGSPETQYF.

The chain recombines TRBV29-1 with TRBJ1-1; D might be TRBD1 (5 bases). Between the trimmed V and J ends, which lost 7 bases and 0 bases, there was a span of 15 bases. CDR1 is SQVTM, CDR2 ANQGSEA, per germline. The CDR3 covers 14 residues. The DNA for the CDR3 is TGCAGCGCTCCTTTTCAGGGCCTGAACACTGAAGCTTTCTTT. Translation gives CSAPFQGLNTEAFF.

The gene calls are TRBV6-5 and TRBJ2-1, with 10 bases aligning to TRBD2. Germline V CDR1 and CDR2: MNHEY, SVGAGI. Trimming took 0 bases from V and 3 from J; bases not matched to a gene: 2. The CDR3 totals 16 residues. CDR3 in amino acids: CASSYSPSGSYNEQFF. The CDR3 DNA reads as TGTGCCAGCAGTTACTCGCCTAGCGGGAGCTACAATGAGCAGTTCTTC.

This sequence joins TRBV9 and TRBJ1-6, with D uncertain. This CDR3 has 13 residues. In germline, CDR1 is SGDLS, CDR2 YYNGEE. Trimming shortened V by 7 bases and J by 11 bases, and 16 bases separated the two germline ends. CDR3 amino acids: CASAGALGAPLHF. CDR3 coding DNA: TGTGCCAGCGCAGGAGCCCTCGGGGCACCCCTCCACTTT.

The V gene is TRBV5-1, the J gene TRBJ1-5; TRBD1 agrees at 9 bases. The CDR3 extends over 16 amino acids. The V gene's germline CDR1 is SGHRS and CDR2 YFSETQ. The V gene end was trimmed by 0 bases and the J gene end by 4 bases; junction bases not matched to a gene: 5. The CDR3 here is CASSLGGTGPNQPQHF. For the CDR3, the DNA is TGCGCCAGCAGCTTGGGGGGGACAGGGCCTAATCAGCCCCAGCATTTT. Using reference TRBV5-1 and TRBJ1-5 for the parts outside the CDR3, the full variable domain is KAGVTQTPRYLIKTRGQQVTLSCSPISGHRSVSWYQQTPGQGLQFLFEYFSETQRNKGNFPGRFSGRQFSNSRSEMNVSTLELGDSALYLCASSLGGTGPNQPQHFGDGTRLSIL.